The 18 T cell receptor beta chains below were found in one sample sequenced in a study of T cell changes during pregnancy in multiple sclerosis. The table came from immunoSEQ multiplex PCR; TCRdb's copy has only in-frame clones and leaves some out. This table holds 95,000 to 100,000 clones, 80% to 95% found once. This material consisted of peripheral blood, taken in the second trimester of pregnancy. The receptors here all came from a female donor with multiple sclerosis, enrolled in a pregnancy study.

This sequence joins TRBV7-2 and TRBJ2-1; 10 bases map to TRBD2. CDR1 is SGHTA and CDR2 is FQGNSA in the germline V gene. The V and J ends lost 6 bases and 8 bases, in that order; junction bases with no gene match: 7. This CDR3 has 14 amino acids. CDR3 sequence: CASSLSGREDEQFF. The CDR3 DNA reads as TGTGCCAGCAGTCTAAGCGGGAGGGAGGATGAGCAGTTCTTC.

The chain recombines TRBV19 with TRBJ1-2; perhaps TRBD1 as D (5 bases). The V gene lost 7 bases and the J gene lost 2 bases, with 11 bases spanning the gap. The CDR3 spans 13 residues. Looked up from germline, CDR1 is LNHDA and CDR2 is SQIVND (reference sequence). CDR3 sequence reads: CASKVPGNYGYTF. DNA for the CDR3: TGTGCCAGTAAAGTCCCAGGGAACTATGGCTACACCTTC.

V usage is TRBV11-2 and J usage is TRBJ2-7; 9 bases align to TRBD2. CDR1 is SGHAT, CDR2 FQNNGV, per germline. This CDR3 has 15 amino acids. V gave up 6 bases and J gave up 7 bases; unmatched junction bases: 13. The DNA for the CDR3 is TGTGCCAGCAGACGAGTAGCGGGAGCCCCGGGGGAGCAGTACTTC. Protein: CASRRVAGAPGEQYF.

This chain connects TRBV7-2 to TRBJ2-3; tentatively, D is TRBD1 (6 bases). The V end was cut by 4 bases, the J end by 8 bases, with 10 bases between. Per the germline V gene, CDR1 is SGHTA and CDR2 is FQGNSA. CDR3 length equals 12 residues. The CDR3 region has the DNA TGTGCCAGCAGCTCAAACAGGGTTACGCAGTATTTT. It specifies CASSSNRVTQYF.

The V call is TRBV30, the J call TRBJ2-1, with TRBD1 matching 9 bases. The germline V gene has CDR1 GTSNPN and CDR2 SVGIG (reference sequence). The CDR3 spans 14 residues. V was pared by 2 bases and J by 5 bases, with 4 bases of the junction left unmatched. The CDR3 DNA follows: TGTGCCTGGAGTAAGGACAGGGGCCACAATGAGCAGTTCTTC. Amino acids: CAWSKDRGHNEQFF. Supplemented by reference TRBV30 and TRBJ2-1, the full variable domain reads SQTIHQWPATLVQPVGSPLSLECTVEGTSNPNLYWYRQAAGRGLQLLFYSVGIGQISSEVPQNLSASRPQDRQFILSSKKLLLSDSGFYLCAWSKDRGHNEQFFGPGTRLTVL.

The count of this clone is one. This sequence joins TRBV25-1 and TRBJ1-2; 9 nucleotides match TRBD1. Trimming at V came to 3 bases and at J to 2 bases, leaving 7 bases not matched to a gene. The V gene's germline CDR1 is MGHDK and CDR2 SYGVNS. This CDR3 has 16 residues. The CDR3 bases are TGTGCCAGCAGTGACACCGGGACAGGGTTAAACTATGGCTACACCTTC. Translated, it gives CASSDTGTGLNYGYTF.

The chain couples TRBV28 to TRBJ1-1; perhaps TRBD1 as D (5 bases). In germline, CDR1 is MDHEN, CDR2 SYDVKM. Between the trimmed V and J ends, which lost 5 bases and 4 bases, there was a span of 11 bases. The CDR3 is 13 residues long. CDR3 loop: CASSTQGFTEAFF. CDR3 nucleotide sequence: TGTGCCAGCAGTACCCAGGGATTCACTGAAGCTTTCTTT.

The genes are TRBV19 and TRBJ1-5, with D perhaps matching TRBD1 (6 bases). The CDR3 totals 14 residues. Per the germline V gene, CDR1 is LNHDA and CDR2 is SQIVND (reference sequence). V dropped 3 bases and J dropped 1 base, with 7 bases sitting between them. The CDR3 DNA reads TGTGCCAGTAGTATCGGGACAAGCAATCAGCCCCAGCATTTT. This encodes CASSIGTSNQPQHF. Complete variable domain (other parts from reference TRBV19 and TRBJ1-5): DGGITQSPKYLFRKEGQNVTLSCEQNLNHDAMYWYRQDPGQGLRLIYYSQIVNDFQKGDIAEGYSVSREKKESFPLTVTSAQKNPTAFYLCASSIGTSNQPQHFGDGTRLSIL.

The chain employs TRBV7-9 and TRBJ1-2, with D tentatively TRBD1 (5 bases). V lost 1 base and J 8 bases, leaving 20 bases between the germline ends. The germline V gene has CDR1 SEHNR and CDR2 FQNEAQ (reference sequence). There are 16 residues in the CDR3. The CDR3 protein is CASSLGGRTMGGGYTF. The CDR3 DNA reads as TGTGCCAGCAGCTTAGGGGGCCGGACGATGGGGGGAGGCTACACCTTC.

V gene TRBV6-1 combines with J gene TRBJ1-2; 10 bases are a match to TRBD1. CDR1 MNHNS and CDR2 SASEGT come from the germline V gene. The CDR3 spans 13 residues. Trimming took 4 bases from V and 10 from J; bases not matched to a gene: 6. In nucleotides, the CDR3 is TGTGCCAGCAGTGGTTGGGACAGGGGTACCTACACCTTC. Its protein product is CASSGWDRGTYTF.

The rearrangement joins TRBV7-9 to TRBJ2-1; the match to TRBD2 covers 11 bases. The ends lost 11 bases at V and 0 bases at J; junction bases unmatched: 15. The CDR3 runs to 18 residues. Germline V lookup: CDR1 SEHNR, CDR2 FQNEAQ (reference sequence). In nucleotides, the CDR3 is TGTGCCGGGGCCCCCGGGCTAGCGGGAGGAACCTCCTACAATGAGCAGTTCTTC. Protein: CAGAPGLAGGTSYNEQFF.

The rearrangement uses TRBV27 and TRBJ2-1, with a weak D call TRBD1 (5 bases). V was trimmed by 6 bases and J by 10 bases, leaving 25 bases between them. Germline lookup yields CDR1 MNHEY and CDR2 SMNVEV (reference sequence). This CDR3 region has 16 residues. The CDR3 reads CASSPPTTAMWGEQFF. The CDR3 coding sequence is TGTGCCAGCAGCCCCCCTACTACGGCGATGTGGGGCGAGCAGTTCTTC.

The J gene is TRBJ2-7, the V gene TRBV7-9; D not certain. Germline-derived CDR1 and CDR2 are SEHNR and FQNEAQ (reference sequence). The V end lost 5 bases, the J end lost 2 bases, and 10 bases lay between the germline ends. This CDR3 has 13 residues. Written as DNA, the CDR3 is TGTGCCAGCAGCAGCGCCCCACCCTACGAGCAGTACTTC. The encoded protein is CASSSAPPYEQYF. The full variable domain, rest sourced from reference TRBV7-9 and TRBJ2-7, is DTGVSQNPRHKITKRGQNVTFRCDPISEHNRLYWYRQTLGQGPEFLTYFQNEAQLEKSRLLSDRFSAERPKGSFSTLEIQRTEQGDSAMYLCASSSAPPYEQYFGPGTRLTVT.

The V gene is TRBV28, the J gene TRBJ2-7; the match to TRBD2 covers 11 bases. Germline CDR1 MDHEN, CDR2 SYDVKM. The CDR3 runs to 14 residues. Trimming took 4 bases from V and 4 from J; bases not matched to a gene: 3. The CDR3 bases are TGTGCCAGCAGTTCTAGCGGGAGGCGGTACGAGCAGTACTTC. Translation: CASSSSGRRYEQYF. Filled out from reference TRBV28 and TRBJ2-7, the complete variable domain reads DVKVTQSSRYLVKRTGEKVFLECVQDMDHENMFWYRQDPGLGLRLIYFSYDVKMKEKGDIPEGYSVSREKKERFSLILESASTNQTSMYLCASSSSGRRYEQYFGPGTRLTVT.

This chain links TRBV7-2 with TRBJ2-1; TRBD2 agrees at 9 bases. The CDR3 has 14 amino acids. Germline V lookup: CDR1 SGHTA, CDR2 FQGNSA. Germline trimming cut 3 bases from V and 9 bases from J; bases unmatched to any gene: 6. CDR3 loop: CASSLPSGTIEQFF. CDR3 sequence (DNA): TGTGCCAGCAGCTTGCCTAGCGGGACAATTGAGCAGTTCTTC.

V usage is TRBV28 and J usage is TRBJ2-7; TRBD1 matches at 9 bases. V was clipped by 5 bases and J by 2 bases; unmatched bases: 7. This CDR3 is 15 amino acids long. Germline assignment: CDR1 MDHEN and CDR2 SYDVKM. CDR3 amino acids: CASSLGTGHPYEQYF. The CDR3 DNA reads as TGTGCCAGCAGTCTCGGGACAGGGCATCCCTACGAGCAGTACTTC.

The chain has TRBV5-4 and TRBJ2-3, with 7 bases aligning to TRBD2. The CDR3 has 15 amino acids. Germline V CDR1 and CDR2: SGHNT, YYREEE (reference sequence). Trimming took 3 bases from V and 0 from J; bases not matched to a gene: 4. The CDR3 loop is CASSSLSGSTDTQYF. The CDR3 DNA is TGTGCCAGCAGCTCTCTTAGCGGGAGCACAGATACGCAGTATTTT.

In this sample, this clone turned up once. This chain connects TRBV27 to TRBJ2-5, with D perhaps matching TRBD1 (6 bases). Trimming stripped 7 bases from V and 1 base from J, with 10 bases between. This CDR3 spans 13 amino acids. Germline CDR1 is MNHEY and CDR2 is SMNVEV (reference sequence). The CDR3 coding sequence is TGTGCCAGCAAGATGGACAGCCAAGAGACCCAGTACTTC. This codes for CASKMDSQETQYF.